This TCR beta chain was sequenced during a study of T-cell reconstitution after alpha-beta-depleted transplantation in children. Researchers prepared the TCRbeta library using unique molecular identifiers, the study reports. Each CDR3 protein gets one entry after TCRdb re-called the PCR reads with MiXCR. The data contain about 640,000 distinct CDR3 sequences, approximately 16% of them singletons. V was pared by 0 bases and J by 9 bases, with 8 bases of the junction left unmatched. Per germline, CDR1 MGHDK and CDR2 SYGVNS. This CDR3 spans 15 amino acids. In its sample, this clonotype was seen many times.

The V and J genes are TRBV25-1 and TRBJ2-1; 7 nucleotides agree with TRBD1. This receptor was taken from a human donor who donated a stem cell graft to a child with acute myeloid leukemia. Here the sequenced sample was PBMCs from the stem cell graft donor, taken from the stem cell graft. CDR3 residues: CASSEYRQGSGEQFF. CDR3 DNA: TGTGCCAGCAGTGAATACAGACAGGGAAGTGGTGAGCAGTTCTTC.